This T cell receptor beta chain was profiled in a study of OX40 agonist ivuxolimab in advanced cancers. Study summary: A partial response was reached by three patients: one with hepatocellular carcinoma and two with cutaneous melanoma. Whole-study results and caveats: Expanded clones were, on average, more numerous among CD8+ T cells than CD4+. Both blood CD4+ and CD8+ T cells showed clonal growth by week 6 at 0.1 to 3.0 mg/kg.

On this clone: Antigen unknown.

Trimming took 6 bases from V and 5 from J; bases not matched to a gene: 4. The CDR3 covers 13 residues. Per the germline V gene, CDR1 is SNHLY and CDR2 is FYNNEI. Some clones are missing from TCRdb's copy, which holds only in-frame ones; the method was immunoSEQ multiplex PCR. The sample carries more than 65,000 clones, just under 85% recorded once. V is TRBV2 and J is TRBJ1-5; 7 nucleotides match TRBD1. Sequences were derived from CD4+ or CD8+ T cells sorted from blood, sampled in a trial of the OX40 agonist ivuxolimab. This TCR derives from an adult with an advanced solid tumor such as melanoma, head and neck, liver or kidney cancer. The CDR3 region has the DNA TGTGCCAGCAGCATACAGGGGCATCAGCCCCAGCATTTT. Translated, it gives CASSIQGHQPQHF. The variable domain in full, completed from reference TRBV2 and TRBJ1-5, reads EPEVTQTPSHQVTQMGQEVILRCVPISNHLYFYWYRQILGQKVEFLVSFYNNEISEKSEIFDDQFSVERPDGSNFTLKIRSTKLEDSAMYFCASSIQGHQPQHFGDGTRLSIL.